A single sample gave rise to the 15 T cell receptor beta chains below, sequenced in a study of early T cells in non-severe SARS-CoV-2 infection (dated by TCRdb to the early 2020s). The library came from 5' RACE. TCRdb records NextSeq 500 as the sequencer. TCRdb itself trimmed the public reads at Q25 with fastp, ran MiXCR and retained productive beta chains. Under each unique CDR3 protein, matching rows form one entry showing the most common genes and DNA. This sample gives under 100,000 distinct CDR3 sequences in total; 11% of them show up just once. Roughly 4.9% of the sample lies in the top ten. Sequencing was performed on whole blood. These receptors all come from an adult who was a healthcare worker with PCR-confirmed SARS-CoV-2 infection or an uninfected control (not recorded which).

Many counts were recorded for this clonotype. The rearrangement joins TRBV19 to TRBJ2-3; D is undetermined. The CDR3 is made up of 12 amino acids. Trimming stripped 3 bases from V and 0 bases from J, with 1 base between. CDR1 is LNHDA, CDR2 SQIVND, per germline (reference sequence). The CDR3 loop is CASSMSTDTQYF. DNA of the CDR3: TGTGCCAGTAGTATGAGCACAGATACGCAGTATTTT.

This clonotype was detected a few times. The genes are TRBV20-1 and TRBJ1-2; no firm D call. V was clipped by 0 bases and J by 1 base, with 9 bases between them. CDR3 length: 14 amino acids. Germline V gene lookup returns CDR1 DFQATT and CDR2 SNEGSKA (reference sequence). The CDR3 DNA follows: TGCAGTGCTAGAGATTCGGGATATAACTATGGCTACACCTTC. Residues: CSARDSGYNYGYTF.

This clonotype was counted at least ten times. The chain links TRBV18 to TRBJ2-7; 10 positions match TRBD2. The CDR3 has 16 residues. V lost 5 bases and J lost 5; bases outside the gene matches: 12. Germline V gene lookup returns CDR1 KGHSH and CDR2 LQKENI. The CDR3 sequence is CASSGVRLAGEDEQYF. In DNA form, the CDR3 reads TGTGCCAGCTCAGGGGTCAGGCTAGCGGGAGAGGACGAGCAGTACTTC.

This clonotype was detected many times. This sequence joins TRBV4-1 and TRBJ2-2; 7 bases align to TRBD2. This CDR3 has 16 residues. V lost 3 bases and J lost 7; bases outside the gene matches: 11. Germline V CDR1 and CDR2: MGHRA, YSYEKL. This CDR3 reads CASSHSAGIGVGELFF. The CDR3 coding sequence is TGCGCCAGCAGCCACTCAGCGGGAATAGGGGTCGGGGAGCTGTTTTTT.

This chain uses TRBV18 with TRBJ1-1, with no clear D. The germline V gene has CDR1 KGHSH and CDR2 LQKENI. Trimming left V 3 bases short and J 1 base short, with 9 bases between. The length of the CDR3 is 14 residues. In DNA, the CDR3 is TGTGCCAGCTCACCCCCTGGCAGGAACACTGAAGCTTTCTTT. This translates into CASSPPGRNTEAFF.

CDR3 amino acids: CASSFSGSGNEQFF. The CDR3 region has the DNA TGTGCCAGCAGCTTTAGCGGGAGCGGCAATGAGCAGTTCTTC. The chain recombines TRBV7-9 with TRBJ2-1; TRBD2 agrees at 9 bases. The germline CDR1 and CDR2 sequences are SEHNR and FQNEAQ (reference sequence). CDR3 length equals 14 residues. The V gene end was trimmed by 3 bases and the J gene end by 6 bases; junction bases not matched to a gene: 3.

The sample holds many counts of this clonotype. The chain joins TRBV7-9 to TRBJ1-2; D is perhaps TRBD1 (5 bases). Trimming stripped 0 bases from V and 4 bases from J, with 12 bases between. Germline V gene data show CDR1 as SEHNR and CDR2 as FQNEAQ (reference sequence). The CDR3 runs 15 residues. The CDR3 sequence is CASSLAGAAVYGYTF. CDR3 bases: TGTGCCAGCAGCTTAGCAGGGGCGGCGGTCTATGGCTACACCTTC.

This clonotype was recorded many times. The chain employs TRBV5-1 and TRBJ2-7; tentatively, D is TRBD2 (6 bases). The length of the CDR3 is 14 residues. CDR1 is SGHRS and CDR2 is YFSETQ in the germline V gene. The V and J ends lost 4 bases and 2 bases respectively, with 13 bases between them. The CDR3 loop reads CASSPRDGPYEQYF. The CDR3 bases are TGCGCCAGCAGCCCGCGGGACGGTCCCTACGAGCAGTACTTC.

The chain joins TRBV10-3 to TRBJ1-2; D gene unclear. The length of the CDR3 is 12 residues. Germline-derived CDR1 and CDR2 are ENHRY and SYGVKD. Trimming took 0 bases from V and 7 from J, leaving 6 bases between them. The DNA for the CDR3 is TGTGCCATCAGTGAGTCTAAGACTGGCTACACCTTC. Translation: CAISESKTGYTF.

The table lists this clonotype with a few counts. The chain links TRBV20-1 to TRBJ2-2; D is unclear. Trimming cost V 5 bases and J 1 base, with 11 bases left between them. There are 14 residues in the CDR3. CDR1 is DFQATT, CDR2 SNEGSKA, per germline (reference sequence). The DNA for the CDR3 is TGCAGTGCTCAGGACGGCCTGAACACCGGGGAGCTGTTTTTT. This sequence encodes CSAQDGLNTGELFF.

This clonotype was observed at least ten times. The genes are TRBV9 and TRBJ1-1; D gene unclear. This CDR3 contains 14 residues. Deletions cut 0 bases from V and 4 bases from J, with 10 bases between. Germline lookup yields CDR1 SGDLS and CDR2 YYNGEE. CDR3 sequence reads: CASSVGTAITEAFF. CDR3 nucleotides: TGTGCCAGCAGCGTAGGGACGGCGATCACTGAAGCTTTCTTT.

This clonotype was detected only a few times. The chain is built from TRBV30 and TRBJ2-5, with TRBD1 matching 8 bases. The CDR3 spans 15 residues. CDR1 is GTSNPN, CDR2 SVGIG, per germline (reference sequence). The CDR3 DNA sequence: TGTGCAACCGTACCTATAGACAGGGGCAGGGAGACCCAGTACTTC. Amino acid sequence: CATVPIDRGRETQYF.

The chain employs TRBV5-4 and TRBJ1-2; TRBD1 matches at 8 bases. CDR1 SGHNT and CDR2 YYREEE come from the germline V gene (reference sequence). The CDR3 length is 14 residues. The J segment lost 4 bases and the V segment lost 2 bases, leaving 4 bases of the junction unmatched. The DNA for the CDR3 is TGTGCCAGCAGCTTCGGACAGGGAACCTATGGCTACACCTTC. Amino acid sequence: CASSFGQGTYGYTF.

The table lists this clonotype with many counts. CDR3 loop: CASSYSLYSDSYTF. The CDR3 coding sequence is TGTGCCAGCAGTTACTCTTTGTACAGCGACAGCTACACCTTC. V gene TRBV6-5 combines with J gene TRBJ1-2; D is uncertain. Germline V lookup: CDR1 MNHEY, CDR2 SVGAGI. V lost 0 bases and J 9 bases, leaving 14 bases between the germline ends. There are 14 residues in the CDR3.

This clonotype was observed many times. The CDR3 spells CSVERLAGYFNEQFF. DNA for the CDR3: TGCAGCGTGGAACGCTTGGCAGGGTATTTCAATGAGCAGTTCTTC. The chain uses TRBV29-1 and TRBJ2-1, with D possibly matching TRBD1 (5 bases). The V end lost 6 bases, the J end lost 6 bases, and 21 bases lay between the germline ends. This CDR3 region has 15 residues. Germline V CDR1 and CDR2: SQVTM, ANQGSEA.